These T cell receptor beta chains were read from a single sample in a study of CD8 T cells in ankylosing spondylitis. TCRdb re-analysed the 5' RACE reads in MiXCR, keeping a single row per CDR3 protein. This table has some 840,000 distinct CDR3 sequences, about 10% appearing once. Material for sequencing was blood, either unsorted or a sorted T cell fraction (not recorded which). These receptors were collected from a male donor with ankylosing spondylitis. The CDR3 runs from the conserved cysteine through the conserved F or W. The D gene is left open where the match is weak. Size is stated for part of the rows, as once, few or many counts, or as a class when the clone is expanded.

abundance	v_gene	d_gene	j_gene	CDR3aa	CDR3nt
.	TRBV30	.	TRBJ2-1	CAWRKDWRRADRDNEQFF	TGTGCCTGGAGAAAGGATTGGAGGAGGGCCGATAGGGACAATGAGCAGTTCTTC
.	TRBV10-3	.	TRBJ1-2	CAISEGGFYGYTF	TGTGCCATCAGTGAGGGAGGGTTCTATGGCTACACCTTC
.	TRBV5-5	.	TRBJ1-5	CASSLAPAPSNQPQHF	TGTGCCAGCAGCTTGGCCCCGGCACCCAGCAATCAGCCCCAGCATTTT
.	TRBV7-2	.	TRBJ2-2	CASSLGLDLSVPNTGELFF	TGTGCCAGCAGCTTAGGGCTGGACCTCTCGGTCCCTAACACCGGGGAGCTGTTTTTT
few	TRBV20-1	TRBD2	TRBJ2-1	CSARSLAGGSEQFF	TGCAGTGCTAGGTCCCTAGCGGGAGGAAGTGAGCAGTTCTTC
.	TRBV7-9	.	TRBJ1-1	CASSPTDLLGAFF	TGTGCCAGCAGCCCGACAGACCTGCTTGGAGCTTTCTTT
.	TRBV5-1	.	TRBJ2-5	CASSLGAAVIQTQYF	TGCGCCAGCAGCTTGGGCGCGGCTGTAATCCAGACCCAGTACTTC
few	TRBV20-1	.	TRBJ1-5	CSDPGTYYSNQPQHF	TGCAGTGACCCGGGGACTTACTATAGCAATCAGCCCCAGCATTTT
.	TRBV6-1	.	TRBJ2-7	CASSDTGEQYF	TGTGCCAGCAGTGACACAGGGGAGCAGTACTTC
.	TRBV20-1	.	TRBJ1-1	CSARDPNRVEAFF	TGCAGTGCTAGGGATCCTAACAGGGTTGAAGCTTTCTTT
.	TRBV21-1	.	TRBJ2-7	CASTLRDRSHEQYF	TGTGCCAGCACCCTTCGGGACCGCTCTCACGAGCAGTACTTC
few	TRBV10-2	.	TRBJ1-2	CASSDAGAGGYTF	TGCGCCAGCAGTGACGCAGGGGCTGGCGGCTACACCTTC
many	TRBV7-3	.	TRBJ2-7	CASSPRPGAYEQYF	TGTGCCAGCAGCCCTAGACCGGGGGCCTACGAGCAGTACTTC
few	TRBV5-1	.	TRBJ2-1	CASSLEVGLGNEQFF	TGCGCCAGCAGCTTGGAAGTAGGGTTGGGCAATGAGCAGTTCTTC
many	TRBV20-1	.	TRBJ1-1	CSHKGAGAEAFF	TGCAGCCACAAAGGGGCGGGGGCTGAAGCTTTCTTT
many	TRBV10-3	TRBD2	TRBJ2-1	CAITFSGRAGYNEQFF	TGTGCCATCACCTTTAGCGGGAGGGCCGGCTACAATGAGCAGTTCTTC
few	TRBV29-1	TRBD2	TRBJ2-5	CSVVASGRWAETQYF	TGCAGCGTTGTGGCGAGCGGGAGATGGGCAGAGACCCAGTACTTC
many	TRBV20-1	.	TRBJ2-1	CSASRRVDEQFF	TGCAGTGCTAGTCGCAGGGTCGATGAGCAGTTCTTC
few	TRBV7-8	.	TRBJ1-1	CASSLDAEAFF	TGTGCCAGCAGCTTAGATGCTGAAGCTTTCTTT
few	TRBV20-1	.	TRBJ2-2	CSAIGTSNTGELFF	TGCAGTGCGATCGGGACCTCAAACACCGGGGAGCTGTTTTTT
few	TRBV5-1	TRBD2	TRBJ2-1	CASTDLAGGSNEQFF	TGCGCCAGCACAGATCTAGCGGGAGGTAGTAATGAGCAGTTCTTC
.	TRBV20-1	TRBD1	TRBJ2-7	CSALTRDRGYEQYF	TGCAGTGCTTTAACCCGGGACAGGGGTTACGAGCAGTACTTC
once	TRBV7-2	.	TRBJ2-2	CASTRSWAVNTGELFF	TGTGCCAGCACCAGGAGTTGGGCAGTGAACACCGGGGAGCTGTTTTTT
.	TRBV25-1	.	TRBJ2-5	CASSDYTYNQETQYF	TGTGCCAGCAGTGATTACACTTACAACCAGGAGACCCAGTACTTC
few	TRBV7-9	.	TRBJ1-2	CASSLWAGQGYTF	TGTGCCAGCAGCTTATGGGCAGGGCAGGGCTACACCTTC
.	TRBV29-1	TRBD1	TRBJ2-7	CSVLDRGSSQYF	TGCAGCGTACTGGACAGGGGGAGTTCGCAGTACTTC
.	TRBV4-3	.	TRBJ1-5	CASSPLTGTGQPQHF	TGCGCCAGCAGCCCGCTAACAGGGACGGGTCAGCCCCAGCATTTT
.	TRBV6-2/TRBV6-3	.	TRBJ1-1	CASSRDLERAFF	TGTGCCAGCAGCCGGGACCTTGAGCGGGCTTTCTTT
few	TRBV6-1	.	TRBJ1-6	CASSRVRDNSPLHF	TGTGCCAGCAGTCGCGTGCGGGATAATTCACCCCTCCACTTT
.	TRBV7-9	.	TRBJ2-7	CASSYQGRSNEQYF	TGTGCCAGCAGCTACCAGGGAAGAAGTAATGAGCAGTACTTC
many	TRBV20-1	.	TRBJ2-5	CSASNILAFKYGTQYF	TGCAGTGCCTCAAATATACTAGCCTTCAAATATGGGACCCAGTACTTC
few	TRBV5-6	.	TRBJ1-5	CASSSGGSNQPQHF	TGTGCCAGCAGCTCGGGAGGTAGCAATCAGCCCCAGCATTTT
few	TRBV27	.	TRBJ2-2	CASSLAMVSANTGELFF	TGTGCCAGCAGTTTAGCGATGGTGTCCGCGAACACCGGGGAGCTGTTTTTT
few	TRBV4-2	.	TRBJ2-2	CASSQSLIRNTGELFF	TGTGCCAGCAGCCAAAGCCTAATTCGGAACACCGGGGAGCTGTTTTTT
.	TRBV2	.	TRBJ2-4	CASSERTGFSAKNIQYF	TGTGCCAGCAGTGAAAGAACAGGGTTCTCGGCCAAAAACATTCAGTACTTC
.	TRBV20-1	TRBD2	TRBJ2-3	CSARPTSVEEMADTQYF	TGCAGTGCTAGACCGACTAGCGTTGAGGAGATGGCAGATACGCAGTATTTT
many	TRBV20-1	TRBD1	TRBJ1-5	CSARTFGQGNQPQHF	TGCAGTGCTAGGACCTTTGGACAGGGGAATCAGCCCCAGCATTTT
few	TRBV28	.	TRBJ2-1	CASSEPVRSEQFF	TGTGCCAGCAGTGAACCCGTGAGGAGTGAGCAGTTCTTC
few	TRBV13	TRBD2	TRBJ2-7	CASSPRWPSGPYEQYF	TGTGCCAGCAGCCCACGCTGGCCTAGCGGGCCCTACGAGCAGTACTTC
many	TRBV7-2	.	TRBJ2-1	CASSPRGMEQFF	TGTGCCAGCAGCCCCCGCGGGATGGAGCAGTTCTTC
few	TRBV24-1	.	TRBJ2-3	CATSDLSQGSSTDTQYF	TGTGCCACCAGTGATTTAAGTCAGGGAAGTAGCACAGATACGCAGTATTTT
.	TRBV29-1	TRBD1	TRBJ2-7	CSVRTTGGYEQYF	TGCAGCGTCCGTACCACAGGGGGCTACGAGCAGTACTTC
few	TRBV6-1	.	TRBJ2-2	CASSEGRAPGELFF	TGTGCCAGCAGTGAAGGGCGGGCACCGGGAGAGCTGTTTTTT
many	TRBV20-1	TRBD1	TRBJ2-7	CSASPGGYEQYF	TGCAGTGCTAGCCCAGGGGGCTACGAGCAGTACTTC
few	TRBV6-6	TRBD1	TRBJ1-1	CASSYTGQPEAFF	TGTGCCAGCAGTTATACGGGACAGCCCGAAGCTTTCTTT
.	TRBV29-1	.	TRBJ1-1	CSTRPDLGTEAFF	TGCAGTACTCGACCGGACCTGGGCACTGAAGCTTTCTTT
many	TRBV29-1	.	TRBJ2-2	CSVGAWDTGELFF	TGCAGCGTTGGGGCTTGGGACACCGGGGAGCTGTTTTTT
.	TRBV20-1	TRBD2	TRBJ2-1	CSAQREGRNEQFF	TGCAGTGCTCAGCGGGAGGGCCGGAATGAGCAGTTCTTC
.	TRBV7-6	.	TRBJ2-1	CASSSFEAAEQFF	TGTGCCAGCAGCTCCTTCGAGGCGGCTGAGCAGTTCTTC
.	TRBV6-2/TRBV6-3	TRBD2	TRBJ2-1	CASRPLPFLLAGRYNEQFF	TGTGCCAGCAGACCCTTACCCTTCTTACTAGCGGGAAGATACAATGAGCAGTTCTTC
.	TRBV7-2	.	TRBJ2-1	CASSLVGTSSYNEQFF	TGTGCCAGCAGCTTAGTTGGCACTAGCTCCTACAATGAGCAGTTCTTC
few	TRBV4-3	TRBD1	TRBJ1-1	CASSHSVTGPYTEAFF	TGCGCCAGCAGCCACTCGGTGACAGGGCCCTACACTGAAGCTTTCTTT
.	TRBV28	TRBD2	TRBJ2-7	CASSPWLAGSEQYF	TGTGCCAGCAGTCCCTGGCTAGCGGGAAGCGAGCAGTACTTC
.	TRBV7-9	TRBD1	TRBJ1-2	CASSLPLVDRGGGYTF	TGTGCCAGCAGCTTACCGTTAGTGGACAGGGGAGGGGGCTACACCTTC
few	TRBV6-2/TRBV6-3	TRBD1	TRBJ1-2	CASSPVDRGNGYTF	TGTGCCAGCAGTCCCGTGGACAGGGGCAATGGCTACACCTTC
.	TRBV5-1	TRBD1	TRBJ2-7	CASSLSKAADRSYEQYF	TGCGCCAGCAGCTTATCAAAAGCGGCGGACAGGTCCTACGAGCAGTACTTC